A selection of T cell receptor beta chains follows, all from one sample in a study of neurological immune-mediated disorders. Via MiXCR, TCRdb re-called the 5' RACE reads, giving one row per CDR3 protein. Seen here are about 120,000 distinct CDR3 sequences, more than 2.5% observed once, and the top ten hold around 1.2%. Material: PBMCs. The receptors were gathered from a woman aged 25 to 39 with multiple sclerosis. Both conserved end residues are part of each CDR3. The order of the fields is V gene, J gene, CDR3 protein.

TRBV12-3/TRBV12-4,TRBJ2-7,CASSFGGARSYEQYF
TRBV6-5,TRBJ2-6,CASSGKGGANVLTF
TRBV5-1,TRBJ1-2,CASSVRDRGRDNGYTF
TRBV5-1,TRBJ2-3,CASSLGTQTPDTQYF
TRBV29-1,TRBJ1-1,CSVEKGRNTEAFF
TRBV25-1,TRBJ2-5,CASSASSLLWETQYF
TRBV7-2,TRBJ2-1,CALQPTIEAEQFF
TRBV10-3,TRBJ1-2,CAISQGGLGYTF
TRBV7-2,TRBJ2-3,CASSTPLAGGPTDTQYF
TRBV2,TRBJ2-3,CASIVAGGSLTDTQYF
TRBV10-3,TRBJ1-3,CAIRTTTLSGNTIYF
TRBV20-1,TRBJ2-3,CSARGQGADADTQYF
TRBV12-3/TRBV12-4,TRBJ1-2,CASSPEGAYGYTF
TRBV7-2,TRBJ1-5,CASSWGGNQPQHF
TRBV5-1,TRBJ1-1,CASSLNQGNTEAFF
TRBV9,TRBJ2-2,CASSVGSGSGELFF
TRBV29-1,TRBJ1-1,CSSTGGMSTEAFF
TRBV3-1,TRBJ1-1,CDSSKINTEAFF
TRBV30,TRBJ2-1,CAWSGGLAGYEQFF
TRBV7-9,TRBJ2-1,CASSLDTAGAGHEQFF
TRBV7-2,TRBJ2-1,CASSFAGTSGGNEQFF
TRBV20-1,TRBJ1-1,CSARVVVNTEAFF
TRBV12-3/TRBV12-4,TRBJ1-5,CASSFGVGPQPQHF
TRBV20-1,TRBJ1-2,CSAPRDSLISYGYTF
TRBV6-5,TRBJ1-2,CASGGFDRGYGYTF
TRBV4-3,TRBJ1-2,CASSQVTGKGYGYTF
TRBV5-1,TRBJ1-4,CASSLGEKLFF
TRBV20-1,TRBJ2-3,CSARPHRLAGGIPGDTQYF
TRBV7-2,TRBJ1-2,CASTRGQSDYGYTF
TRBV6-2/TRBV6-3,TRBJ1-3,CASTPGRARGNTIYF
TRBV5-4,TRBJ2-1,CASSSPGTGGNEQFF
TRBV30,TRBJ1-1,CAWSVQRNTEAFF
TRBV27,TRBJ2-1,CASSLTSDEQFF
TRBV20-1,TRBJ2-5,CSVGTGQETQYF
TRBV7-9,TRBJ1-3,CASSTPNRPSGNTIYF
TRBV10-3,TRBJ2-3,CAITEDRGTDTQYF
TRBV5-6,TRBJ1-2,CASSLGVGPTYGYTF
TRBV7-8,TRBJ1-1,CASSLGSGFGTEAFF
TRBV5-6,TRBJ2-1,CASSRIANEQFF
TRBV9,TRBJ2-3,CASSVGSSTDTQYF
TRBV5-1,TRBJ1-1,CASSFDLEAQGTEAFF
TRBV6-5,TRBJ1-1,CASSSDRPEAFF
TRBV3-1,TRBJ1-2,CASSLQADGYTF
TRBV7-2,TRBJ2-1,CASSPRTSGYYNEQFF
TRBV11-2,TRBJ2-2,CASSLEAGTGELFF
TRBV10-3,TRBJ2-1,CAISESYGHNEQFF
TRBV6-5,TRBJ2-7,CASSSWGGEQYF
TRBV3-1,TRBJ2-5,CASSQGTFQETQYF
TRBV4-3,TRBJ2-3,CASSQGELGDTQYF
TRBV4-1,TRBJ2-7,CASSQPGQGYEQYF
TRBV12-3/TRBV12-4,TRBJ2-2,CASSTGQDRTGELFF